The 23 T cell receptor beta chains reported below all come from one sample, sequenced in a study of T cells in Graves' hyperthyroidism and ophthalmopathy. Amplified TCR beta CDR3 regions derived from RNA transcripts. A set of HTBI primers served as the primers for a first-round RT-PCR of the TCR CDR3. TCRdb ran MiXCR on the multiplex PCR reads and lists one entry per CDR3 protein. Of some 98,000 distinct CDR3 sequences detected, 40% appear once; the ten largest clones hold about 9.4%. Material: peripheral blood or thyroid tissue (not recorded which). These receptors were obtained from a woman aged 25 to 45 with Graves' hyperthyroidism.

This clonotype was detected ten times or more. DNA for the CDR3: TGCGCCAGCAGCTCATCGGGACAGCGCACAGATACGCAGTATTTT. Translating gives CASSSSGQRTDTQYF. V usage is TRBV5-1 and J usage is TRBJ2-3; 7 positions match TRBD1. There are 15 residues in the CDR3. The V and J ends lost 3 bases and 1 base, in that order; junction bases with no gene match: 5. Germline-derived CDR1 and CDR2 are SGHRS and YFSETQ.

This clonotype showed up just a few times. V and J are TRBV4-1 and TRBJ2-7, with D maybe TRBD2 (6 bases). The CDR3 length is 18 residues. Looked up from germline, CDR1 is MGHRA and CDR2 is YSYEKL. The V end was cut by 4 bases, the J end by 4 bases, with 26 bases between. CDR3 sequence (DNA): TGCGCCAGCAGCCCGCGGCTAGCGTATAAACCTATTAGATACGAGCAGTACTTC. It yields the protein CASSPRLAYKPIRYEQYF.

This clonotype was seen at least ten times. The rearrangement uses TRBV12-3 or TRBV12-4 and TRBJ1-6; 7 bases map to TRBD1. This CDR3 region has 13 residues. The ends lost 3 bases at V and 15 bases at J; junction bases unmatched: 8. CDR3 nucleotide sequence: TGTGCCAGCAGTTTTAGACAGGGACGAGACCTCCACTTT. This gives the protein CASSFRQGRDLHF.

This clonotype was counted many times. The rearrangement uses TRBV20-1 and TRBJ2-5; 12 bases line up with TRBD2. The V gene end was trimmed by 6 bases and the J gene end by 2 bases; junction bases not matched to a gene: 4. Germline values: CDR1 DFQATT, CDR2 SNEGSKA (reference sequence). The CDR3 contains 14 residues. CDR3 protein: CSAVLAGGQETQYF. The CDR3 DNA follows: TGCAGTGCCGTACTAGCGGGAGGACAAGAGACCCAGTACTTC.

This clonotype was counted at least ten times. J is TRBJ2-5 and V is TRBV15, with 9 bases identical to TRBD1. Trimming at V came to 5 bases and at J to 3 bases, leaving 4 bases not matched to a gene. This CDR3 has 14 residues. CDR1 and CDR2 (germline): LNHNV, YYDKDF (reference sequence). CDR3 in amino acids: CATSSRDREETQYF. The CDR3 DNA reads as TGTGCCACCAGCTCCCGGGACAGGGAAGAGACCCAGTACTTC.

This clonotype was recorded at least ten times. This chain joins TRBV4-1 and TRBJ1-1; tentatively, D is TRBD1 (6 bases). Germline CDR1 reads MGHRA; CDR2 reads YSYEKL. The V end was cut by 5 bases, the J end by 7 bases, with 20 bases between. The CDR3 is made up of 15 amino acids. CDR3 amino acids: CASSKRGDVGLEAFF. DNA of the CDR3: TGCGCCAGCAGCAAAAGGGGGGATGTTGGCCTTGAAGCTTTCTTT.

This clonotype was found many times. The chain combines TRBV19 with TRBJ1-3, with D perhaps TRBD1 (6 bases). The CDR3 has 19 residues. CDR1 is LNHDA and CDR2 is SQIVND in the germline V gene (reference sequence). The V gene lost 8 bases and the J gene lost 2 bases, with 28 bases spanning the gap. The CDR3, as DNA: TGTGCCAGTCTTTCTCGGCAGGGGATCGAGAATGGTGCTGGAAACACCATATATTTT. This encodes CASLSRQGIENGAGNTIYF. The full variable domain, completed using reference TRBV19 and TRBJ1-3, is DGGITQSPKYLFRKEGQNVTLSCEQNLNHDAMYWYRQDPGQGLRLIYYSQIVNDFQKGDIAEGYSVSREKKESFPLTVTSAQKNPTAFYLCASLSRQGIENGAGNTIYFGEGSWLTVV.

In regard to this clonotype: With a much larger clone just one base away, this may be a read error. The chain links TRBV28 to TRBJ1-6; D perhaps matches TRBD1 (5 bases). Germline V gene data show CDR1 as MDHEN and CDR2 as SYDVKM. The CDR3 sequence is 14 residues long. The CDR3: CASNLFGGGSPLHF. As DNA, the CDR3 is TGTGCCAGCAATTTATTCGGCGGGGGTTCACCCCTCCACTTT.

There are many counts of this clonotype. CDR3 residues: CASSQDEYGYTF. CDR3 sequence (DNA): TGTGCCAGCAGCCAAGACGAGTATGGCTACACCTTC. J is TRBJ1-2 and V is TRBV6-6, with D unclear. The CDR3 runs 12 residues. V shed 6 bases and J shed 5 bases, with 10 bases lying between them. CDR1 and CDR2 (germline): MNHNY, SVGAGI (reference sequence).

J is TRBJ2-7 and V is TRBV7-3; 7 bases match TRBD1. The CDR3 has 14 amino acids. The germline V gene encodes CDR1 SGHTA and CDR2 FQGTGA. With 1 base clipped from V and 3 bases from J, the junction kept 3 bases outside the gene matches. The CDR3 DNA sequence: TGTGCCAGCAGCTTAAGACAGGGAAACTACGAGCAGTACTTC. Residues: CASSLRQGNYEQYF.

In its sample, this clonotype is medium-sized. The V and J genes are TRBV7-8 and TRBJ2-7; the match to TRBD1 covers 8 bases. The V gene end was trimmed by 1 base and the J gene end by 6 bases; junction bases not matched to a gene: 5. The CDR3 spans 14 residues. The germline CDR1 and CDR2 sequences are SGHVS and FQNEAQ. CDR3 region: CASSLVDRAGEQYF. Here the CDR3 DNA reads TGTGCCAGCAGCTTAGTGGACAGGGCTGGCGAGCAGTACTTC.

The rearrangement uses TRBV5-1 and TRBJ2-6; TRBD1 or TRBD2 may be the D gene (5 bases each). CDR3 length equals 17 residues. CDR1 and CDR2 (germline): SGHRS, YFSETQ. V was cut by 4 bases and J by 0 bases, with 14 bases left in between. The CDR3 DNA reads TGCGCCAGCAGCAAAGACCCGAGGGGCTCTGGGGCCAACGTCCTGACTTTC. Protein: CASSKDPRGSGANVLTF.

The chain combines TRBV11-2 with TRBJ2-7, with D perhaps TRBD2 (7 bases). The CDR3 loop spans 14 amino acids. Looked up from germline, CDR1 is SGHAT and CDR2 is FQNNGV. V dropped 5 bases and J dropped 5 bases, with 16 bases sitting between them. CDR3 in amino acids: CASSPQGGSHEQYF. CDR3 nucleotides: TGTGCCAGCAGCCCACAGGGAGGGAGCCACGAGCAGTACTTC.

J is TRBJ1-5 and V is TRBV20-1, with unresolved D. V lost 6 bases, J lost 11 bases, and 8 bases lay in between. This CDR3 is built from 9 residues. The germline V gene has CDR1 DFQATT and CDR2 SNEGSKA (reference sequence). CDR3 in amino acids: CSAHGTQHF. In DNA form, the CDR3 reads TGCAGTGCACACGGGACCCAGCATTTT.

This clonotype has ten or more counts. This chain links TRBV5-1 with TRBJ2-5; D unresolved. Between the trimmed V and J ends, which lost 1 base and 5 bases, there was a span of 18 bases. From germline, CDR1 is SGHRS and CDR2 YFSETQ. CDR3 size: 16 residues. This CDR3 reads CASSLRRLRFRETQYF. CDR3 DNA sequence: TGCGCCAGCAGCTTGCGGCGGCTGAGATTTAGGGAGACCCAGTACTTC.

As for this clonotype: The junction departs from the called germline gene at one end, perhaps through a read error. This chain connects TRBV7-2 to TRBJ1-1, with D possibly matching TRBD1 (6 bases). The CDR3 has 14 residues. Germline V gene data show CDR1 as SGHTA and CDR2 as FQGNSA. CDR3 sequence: CASSFGGHGTEALF. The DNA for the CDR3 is TGTGCCAGCAGCTTCGGGGGGCACGGTACCGAAGCTCTCTTT.

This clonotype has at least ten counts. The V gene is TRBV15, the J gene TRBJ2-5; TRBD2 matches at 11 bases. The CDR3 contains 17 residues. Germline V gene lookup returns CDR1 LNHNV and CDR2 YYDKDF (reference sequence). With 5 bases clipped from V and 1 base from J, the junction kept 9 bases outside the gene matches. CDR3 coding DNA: TGTGCCACCAGCCCGCCGACTAGCGGGGCAACCCAAGAGACCCAGTACTTC. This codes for CATSPPTSGATQETQYF.

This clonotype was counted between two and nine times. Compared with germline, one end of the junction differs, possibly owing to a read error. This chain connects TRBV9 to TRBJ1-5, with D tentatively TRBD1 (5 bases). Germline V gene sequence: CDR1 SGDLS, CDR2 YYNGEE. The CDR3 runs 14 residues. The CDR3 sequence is CASRVGGSNQPQHF. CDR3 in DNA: TGCGCCAGCAGGGTCGGGGGGAGCAATCAGCCCCAGCATTTT. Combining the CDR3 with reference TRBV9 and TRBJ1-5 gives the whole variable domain DSGVTQTPKHLITATGQRVTLRCSPRSGDLSVYWYQQSLDQGLQFLIQYYNGEERAKGNILERFSAQQFPDLHSELNLSSLELGDSALYFCASRVGGSNQPQHFGDGTRLSIL.

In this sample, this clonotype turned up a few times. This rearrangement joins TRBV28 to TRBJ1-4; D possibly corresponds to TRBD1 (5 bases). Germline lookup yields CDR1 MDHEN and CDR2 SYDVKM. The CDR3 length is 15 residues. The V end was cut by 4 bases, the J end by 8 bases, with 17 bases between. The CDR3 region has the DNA TGTGCCAGCAGTTCGACCGGGACGGAGGGGGAAAAACTGTTTTTT. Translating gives CASSSTGTEGEKLFF.

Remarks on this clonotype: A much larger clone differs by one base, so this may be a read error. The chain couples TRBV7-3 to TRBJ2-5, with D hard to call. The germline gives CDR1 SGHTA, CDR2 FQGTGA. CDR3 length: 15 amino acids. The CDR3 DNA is TGTGCCAGCAGTTTAACGGTCCGTCCCCAGGAGACCCAGTACTTC. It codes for CASSLTVRPQETQYF.

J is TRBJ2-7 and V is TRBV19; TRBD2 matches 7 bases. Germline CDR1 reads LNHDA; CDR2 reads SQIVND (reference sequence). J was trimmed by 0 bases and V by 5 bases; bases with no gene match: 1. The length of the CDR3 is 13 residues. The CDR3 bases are TGTGCCAGTAGTTGGGGGGGCTCCTACGAGCAGTACTTC. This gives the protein CASSWGGSYEQYF.

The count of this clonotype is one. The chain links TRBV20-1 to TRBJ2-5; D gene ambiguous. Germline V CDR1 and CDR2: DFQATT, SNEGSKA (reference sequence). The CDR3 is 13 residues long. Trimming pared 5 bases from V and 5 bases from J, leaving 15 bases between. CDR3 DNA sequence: TGCAGTGCTCCTGTCGGGCAGACCGAGACCCAGTACTTC. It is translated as CSAPVGQTETQYF.

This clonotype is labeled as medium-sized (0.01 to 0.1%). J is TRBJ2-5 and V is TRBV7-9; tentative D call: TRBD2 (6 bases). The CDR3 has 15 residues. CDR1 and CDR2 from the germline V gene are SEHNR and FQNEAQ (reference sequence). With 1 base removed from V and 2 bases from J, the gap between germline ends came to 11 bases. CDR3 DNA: TGTGCCAGCAGCTTAGGCGCGGGACCTCAAGAGACCCAGTACTTC. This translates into CASSLGAGPQETQYF.